These 5 T cell receptor beta chains came from one sample sequenced in a study of T-cell reconstitution after alpha-beta-depleted transplantation in children. Preparation of the TCRbeta library involved a method that used unique molecular identifiers. TCRdb used MiXCR to reprocess the PCR reads, holding one entry per CDR3 protein. The sample holds hundreds of thousands of distinct CDR3 sequences; 13% are singletons and the top ten take roughly 0.77%. The sequencing here drew on PBMCs, taken before TCRalphabeta/CD19-depleted stem cell transplant. These receptors all come from a girl aged 2-15 years with congenital amegakaryocytic thrombocytopenia, due to receive a stem cell transplant.

This clonotype was seen more than once but under ten times. The chain links TRBV5-5 to TRBJ2-7, with TRBD2 matching over 12 bases. V shed 4 bases, J shed 6 bases, and the junction held 8 bases outside the gene matches. CDR3 length: 15 amino acids. In germline, CDR1 is SGHKS, CDR2 YYEKEE (reference sequence). CDR3 region: CASSLRLAGASEQYF. Written as DNA, the CDR3 is TGTGCCAGCAGCCTCCGACTAGCGGGAGCCAGCGAGCAGTACTTC.

The J gene is TRBJ2-7, the V gene TRBV20-1; 8 positions agree with TRBD2. The germline V gene has CDR1 DFQATT and CDR2 SNEGSKA (reference sequence). The CDR3 contains 15 residues. The V segment lost 2 bases and the J segment 6 bases; nucleotides outside the gene matches: 12. CDR3 loop: CSARPPPGLAGEQYF. In DNA form, the CDR3 reads TGCAGTGCTAGACCCCCTCCCGGCCTAGCGGGCGAGCAGTACTTC.

This clonotype was observed many times. The chain carries TRBV12-3 or TRBV12-4 and TRBJ2-7, with TRBD1 matching over 7 bases. V gave up 5 bases and J gave up 3 bases; unmatched junction bases: 4. The CDR3 contains 13 residues. The CDR3 spells CASSLRQGYEQYF. The CDR3 DNA follows: TGTGCCAGCAGTCTTAGACAGGGCTACGAGCAGTACTTC.

With respect to this clonotype: This sequence may be a read error, since a much larger clone differs from it by one base. The chain is built from TRBV5-1 and TRBJ2-1, with no clear D. The CDR3 runs 16 residues. Per the germline V gene, CDR1 is SGHRS and CDR2 is YFSETQ. The CDR3 spells CASSLLVSSSYNEQSF. CDR3 in DNA: TGCGCCAGCAGCTTGCTTGTCAGTAGCTCCTACAATGAGCAGTCCTTC. The full variable domain, in which reference TRBV5-1 and TRBJ2-1 provide the parts outside the CDR3, is KAGVTQTPRYLIKTRGQQVTLSCSPISGHRSVSWYQQTPGQGLQFLFEYFSETQRNKGNFPGRFSGRQFSNSRSEMNVSTLELGDSALYLCASSLLVSSSYNEQSFGPGTRLTVL.

There are many counts of this clonotype. The V gene is TRBV20-1, the J gene TRBJ2-1; D is possibly TRBD1 (6 bases). Trimming took off 0 bases at V and 2 bases at J, with 14 bases between the two ends. The CDR3 runs to 16 residues. Per the germline V gene, CDR1 is DFQATT and CDR2 is SNEGSKA (reference sequence). The CDR3, as DNA: TGCAGTGCTAGAGAATACAGGGATACCGCCTACAATGAGCAGTTCTTC. Translating it yields CSAREYRDTAYNEQFF.